This TCR beta chain was obtained from a study of blood T cell repertoires in COVID-19. The overall study: PBMCs, B-cell-depleted T cells, or T cells provided the cDNA or gDNA that made up the material.

Trimming cost V 0 bases and J 3 bases; bases outside gene matches: 4. Germline V gives CDR1 SGHRS, CDR2 YFSETQ. The CDR3 runs to 16 residues. Study processing details: By means of reference gene primer amplification, nucleated cell counts were estimated. The repertoire was sequenced with immunoSEQ multiplex PCR; TCRdb's copy has only in-frame clones and lacks some. That table furnishes V, J and clone size, whereas the DNA furnished D and trimming. The data contain more than 200,000 clones, about 80% of them singletons. The clonotype originates from a woman of 80 years or more with active or convalescent COVID-19. The sequencing sample was made of peripheral blood. The rearrangement joins TRBV5-1 to TRBJ2-2; 8 nucleotides agree with TRBD1. The CDR3 protein is CASSLASGGHTGELFF. CDR3 bases: TGCGCCAGCAGCTTGGCCTCAGGGGGCCACACCGGGGAGCTGTTTTTT.